The 27 T cell receptor beta chains presented below share a single source sample, sequenced in a study of shared clonotypes between healthy human individuals. Generated by immunoSEQ multiplex PCR, the TCRdb table keeps only in-frame clones and is missing some. The sample shows about 530,000 clones, about three quarters of them seen only once. Sequenced input: PBMCs. The receptors shown here come from a woman between 35 and 50 years old in good health. Some clones in this sample may be carry-over from other donors' samples.

J is TRBJ2-7 and V is TRBV11-2; D might be TRBD2 (6 bases). Germline values: CDR1 SGHAT, CDR2 FQNNGV. The ends were cut back, 5 bases at V and 7 bases at J, with 27 bases in the middle. The CDR3 consists of 17 residues. CDR3 in DNA: TGTGCCAGCAGCCATCCTCCCCTTCTAGCGCGGACGGGGGAGCAGTACTTC. It encodes CASSHPPLLARTGEQYF.

The J gene is TRBJ2-7, the V gene TRBV7-9; TRBD1 aligns across 7 bases. From germline, CDR1 is SEHNR and CDR2 FQNEAQ (reference sequence). V lost 0 bases to trimming and J lost 2 bases; unmatched junction nucleotides: 1. The length of the CDR3 is 14 residues. The CDR3 here is CASSLATGTYEQYF. CDR3 in DNA: TGTGCCAGCAGCTTAGCGACAGGGACCTACGAGCAGTACTTC.

A note on this clone: It is unclear where the CDR3 begins or ends on the DNA, so no DNA is shown, and the CDR3 is as TCRdb lists it. The chain is built from TRBV21-1 and TRBJ2-7; TRBD1 is the table's D call, not checked against the DNA. TRBV21-1 is given as a pseudogene. The CDR3 comprises 14 residues, both ends counted. CDR3 loop: CASSKVGQGNEQYF.

The gene calls are TRBV5-1 and TRBJ1-1; D possibly corresponds to TRBD1 (6 bases). Between the trimmed V and J ends, which lost 5 bases and 0 bases, there was a span of 14 bases. In germline, CDR1 is SGHRS, CDR2 YFSETQ. The CDR3 spans 15 residues. The CDR3 bases are TGCGCCAGCAGTCCGTTGACAGGCATGAACACTGAAGCTTTCTTT. This translates into CASSPLTGMNTEAFF.

This sequence joins TRBV5-1 and TRBJ2-1; 14 bases are shared with TRBD2. The CDR3 covers 16 residues. Germline loops: CDR1 SGHRS, CDR2 YFSETQ. V shed 3 bases and J 6 bases; nucleotides not matched to a gene: 5. The CDR3 nucleotides are TGCGCCAGCAGCTCGGGGACTAGCGGGAGAATCAATGAGCAGTTCTTC. Translated: CASSSGTSGRINEQFF.

V and J are TRBV28 and TRBJ1-6; 7 bases agree with TRBD1. The CDR3 loop spans 14 amino acids. V lost 1 base, J lost 8 bases, and 2 bases stayed unmatched. Germline V gives CDR1 MDHEN, CDR2 SYDVKM. CDR3 nucleotide sequence: TGTGCCAGCAGTTTATCCAGGGGGTATTCACCCCTCCACTTT. Translation: CASSLSRGYSPLHF.

The rearrangement joins TRBV19 to TRBJ1-2; 9 bases map to TRBD1. CDR1 and CDR2 (germline): LNHDA, SQIVND (reference sequence). V dropped 5 bases and J dropped 6; count of bases not matched to a gene: 7. The CDR3 has 14 residues. CDR3 in amino acids: CASSLGTGIHGYTF. The CDR3 nucleotides are TGTGCCAGTAGTCTCGGGACAGGGATTCATGGCTACACCTTC.

The chain recombines TRBV6-6 with TRBJ2-5; D may be TRBD2 (6 bases). Germline V lookup: CDR1 MNHNY, CDR2 SVGAGI (reference sequence). V shed 0 bases and J shed 6 bases, with 11 bases lying between them. The length of the CDR3 is 14 residues. CDR3 bases: TGTGCCAGCAGTTACTCGGGCGGGATTAAGACCCAGTACTTC. Residues: CASSYSGGIKTQYF.

A note on this clone: At one of its ends the junction is not consistent with the germline gene, which may arise from a read error. V is TRBV6-5 and J is TRBJ2-3; a possible D gene is TRBD2 (7 bases). Looked up from germline, CDR1 is MNHEY and CDR2 is SVGAGI. The CDR3 has 15 amino acids. CDR3 amino acids: CAISAKGGSTDTQYF. The DNA for the CDR3 is TGTGCCATCAGTGCAAAGGGGGGGAGCACAGATACGCAGTATTTT.

V is TRBV6-1 and J is TRBJ2-1; 13 bases fit TRBD2. Germline V gives CDR1 MNHNS, CDR2 SASEGT. J lost 8 bases, V lost 8 bases, and 6 bases had no gene match. CDR3 length: 14 amino acids. CDR3 sequence: CASRTSGSTHEQFF. CDR3 sequence (DNA): TGTGCCAGCCGGACTAGCGGGAGTACGCATGAGCAGTTCTTC.

This rearrangement joins TRBV27 to TRBJ2-4; perhaps TRBD1 as D (6 bases). V gave up 1 base and J gave up 2 bases, with 6 bases separating them. Per germline, CDR1 MNHEY and CDR2 SMNVEV (reference sequence). CDR3 length: 14 amino acids. In nucleotides, the CDR3 is TGTGCCAGCAGTTTATGGGGGCCCAAAAACATTCAGTACTTC. Translating it yields CASSLWGPKNIQYF.

This rearrangement joins TRBV7-2 to TRBJ2-7; 8 positions agree with TRBD2. There are 15 residues in the CDR3. Trimming removed 5 bases from V and 0 bases from J; junction bases left unmatched: 6. Germline CDR1 reads SGHTA; CDR2 reads FQGNSA. The CDR3 protein is CASSPGGGHSYEQYF. The CDR3 DNA reads TGTGCCAGCAGCCCCGGGGGGGGCCACTCCTACGAGCAGTACTTC.

V and J are TRBV11-2 and TRBJ1-2, with TRBD1 as a possible D gene (6 bases). Trimming cost V 1 base and J 6 bases, with 12 bases left between them. This CDR3 comprises 14 residues. Germline CDR1 reads SGHAT; CDR2 reads FQNNGV. In DNA form, the CDR3 reads TGTGCCAGCAGCTTAGCCTCGGGGGGCAATGGCTACACCTTC. Protein product: CASSLASGGNGYTF.

The chain couples TRBV28 to TRBJ2-1; D ambiguous. Germline V gives CDR1 MDHEN, CDR2 SYDVKM. The CDR3 runs to 15 residues. V lost 2 bases, J lost 2 bases, and 10 bases lay in between. The CDR3 reads CASSLIQVTYNEQFF. DNA of the CDR3: TGTGCCAGCAGTTTAATCCAGGTAACCTACAATGAGCAGTTCTTC. The full variable domain, in which reference TRBV28 and TRBJ2-1 provide the parts outside the CDR3, is DVKVTQSSRYLVKRTGEKVFLECVQDMDHENMFWYRQDPGLGLRLIYFSYDVKMKEKGDIPEGYSVSREKKERFSLILESASTNQTSMYLCASSLIQVTYNEQFFGPGTRLTVL.

The rearrangement links TRBV28 to TRBJ2-3; TRBD2 matches at 10 bases. The CDR3 runs 15 residues. V lost 5 bases and J lost 5; bases outside the gene matches: 7. The germline gives CDR1 MDHEN, CDR2 SYDVKM. The CDR3, as DNA: TGTGCCAGCAGTGCTTTAGCGGGAGGTTTAGATACGCAGTATTTT. As protein: CASSALAGGLDTQYF.

This chain links TRBV4-2 with TRBJ1-6; a weak D match, TRBD1 (5 bases). The CDR3 has 17 residues. V was clipped by 0 bases and J by 10 bases, with 19 bases between them. Germline V gives CDR1 LGHNA, CDR2 YNFKEQ. This chain's CDR3 is CASSQDPDGGGRSPLHF. In nucleotides, the CDR3 is TGTGCCAGCAGCCAAGATCCCGACGGTGGGGGTCGGTCACCCCTCCACTTT.

This clone was counted many times. The V call is TRBV23-1, the J call TRBJ1-1; 7 positions match TRBD1. TRBV23-1 is an ORF, and what it does is uncertain. With 6 bases clipped from V and 3 bases from J, the junction kept 7 bases outside the gene matches. This CDR3 region has 14 residues. The CDR3: CASSPQGRYTEAFF. Written as DNA, the CDR3 is TGCGCCAGCAGCCCACAGGGGAGGTACACTGAAGCTTTCTTT.

There are a few counts of this clone. This chain joins TRBV7-3 and TRBJ1-3; D not certain. V gave up 0 bases and J gave up 1 base, with 4 bases separating them. CDR1 and CDR2 from the germline V gene are SGHTA and FQGTGA. This CDR3 spans 14 amino acids. The CDR3 spells CASSLTGSGNTIYF. The CDR3 DNA reads TGTGCCAGCAGCTTAACCGGTTCTGGAAACACCATATATTTT.

V is TRBV5-1 and J is TRBJ2-5; D may correspond to TRBD1 or TRBD2 (6 bases each). Germline V gives CDR1 SGHRS, CDR2 YFSETQ. The CDR3 contains 14 residues. Trimming removed 0 bases at V and 3 bases at J, with 9 bases between. The CDR3 loop reads CASSLGRGEETQYF. As DNA, the CDR3 is TGCGCCAGCAGCTTGGGTAGGGGGGAAGAGACCCAGTACTTC.

The V gene is TRBV6-1, the J gene TRBJ2-5; the D gene is possibly TRBD1 (6 bases). Per the germline V gene, CDR1 is MNHNS and CDR2 is SASEGT. The CDR3 runs 13 residues. Between the trimmed V and J ends, which lost 6 bases and 3 bases, there was a span of 11 bases. The DNA of the CDR3 is TGTGCCAGCAGGTCCCCAGGGGAAGAGACCCAGTACTTC. This translates into CASRSPGEETQYF.

The chain links TRBV7-9 to TRBJ2-1; D might be TRBD1 (6 bases). Germline V gene data show CDR1 as SEHNR and CDR2 as FQNEAQ (reference sequence). The CDR3 runs 18 residues. Trimming stripped 5 bases from V and 1 base from J, with 21 bases between. The CDR3: CASSQGWRSGGSYNEQFF. Written as DNA, the CDR3 is TGTGCCAGCAGCCAGGGGTGGCGGAGCGGTGGGTCCTACAATGAGCAGTTCTTC.

The gene calls are TRBV5-4 and TRBJ2-3, with TRBD2 matching 7 bases. The germline gives CDR1 SGHNT, CDR2 YYREEE (reference sequence). The CDR3 spans 14 residues. J gave up 0 bases and V 10 bases, and 8 bases lay outside the gene matches. CDR3 in amino acids: CAVDGEGSTDTQYF. The CDR3 coding sequence is TGTGCCGTCGATGGGGAGGGGAGCACAGATACGCAGTATTTT. Based on the CDR3 plus reference TRBV5-4 and TRBJ2-3, the full variable domain is ETGVTQSPTHLIKTRGQQVTLRCSSQSGHNTVSWYQQALGQGPQFIFQYYREEENGRGNFPPRFSGLQFPNYSSELNVNALELDDSALYLCAVDGEGSTDTQYFGPGTRLTVL.

This clone was counted a single time. The chain couples TRBV6-1 to TRBJ2-2; D is ambiguous. The CDR3 length is 15 residues. From germline, CDR1 is MNHNS and CDR2 SASEGT. Between the trimmed V and J ends, which lost 1 base and 5 bases, there was a span of 11 bases. The CDR3 reads CASSEGPDGTGELFF. DNA for the CDR3: TGTGCCAGCAGTGAAGGTCCGGACGGGACCGGGGAGCTGTTTTTT.

This clone was detected a few times. V gene TRBV2 combines with J gene TRBJ2-5; D ambiguous. Germline lookup yields CDR1 SNHLY and CDR2 FYNNEI. The ends were cut back, 6 bases at V and 0 bases at J, with 11 bases in the middle. The length of the CDR3 is 14 residues. CDR3 loop: CASRLDKYQETQYF. For the CDR3, the DNA is TGTGCCAGCAGACTCGATAAGTACCAAGAGACCCAGTACTTC.

V usage is TRBV11-2 and J usage is TRBJ2-5; perhaps TRBD2 as D (5 bases). From germline, CDR1 is SGHAT and CDR2 FQNNGV. The CDR3 is made up of 14 amino acids. Trimming left V 4 bases short and J 11 bases short, with 20 bases between. The CDR3 spells CASSSTGKVWEQYF. Here the CDR3 DNA reads TGTGCCAGCAGCTCCACTGGGAAAGTATGGGAGCAGTACTTC.

The chain employs TRBV7-9 and TRBJ1-1; D remains unclear. The V end lost 5 bases, the J end lost 2 bases, and 15 bases lay between the germline ends. CDR1 is SEHNR, CDR2 FQNEAQ, per germline (reference sequence). This CDR3 is 15 amino acids long. The CDR3 DNA follows: TGTGCCAGCAGCCCCCGCCGGATTGCCAACACTGAAGCTTTCTTT. This sequence encodes CASSPRRIANTEAFF.

This rearrangement joins TRBV11-2 to TRBJ2-7; possible D gene TRBD2, 5 bases. The CDR3 is made up of 14 amino acids. V shed 6 bases and J shed 1 base, with 13 bases lying between them. Germline V gene lookup returns CDR1 SGHAT and CDR2 FQNNGV. CDR3 loop: CASSFRTGSYEQYF. In DNA form, the CDR3 reads TGTGCCAGCAGTTTCCGGACTGGTTCCTACGAGCAGTACTTC.